The 24 T cell receptor beta chains below were found in one sample sequenced in a study of persistence of HIV-infected CD4 T cells. Cells were stimulated with CMV-infected fibroblast lysates at 10 ug/mL. Memory cells lacking CD40L and CD69 with high CD45RO were sorted. This was the immunoSEQ version 4 assay in survey mode. Clones were sequenced by immunoSEQ multiplex PCR, and TCRdb holds only the in-frame ones, with some missing. Among approximately 26,000 clones listed, approximately 78% were seen once. No cognate antigen is known for these TCRs. This material consisted of CD4+ T cells sorted from PBMCs after approximately 19-hour stimulation, taken from a patient who received antiretroviral therapy. The receptors originated from an adult woman with HIV who was CMV-seropositive.

The rearrangement uses TRBV13 and TRBJ1-1, with D uncertain. The CDR3 is 13 amino acids. Germline V gene lookup returns CDR1 PRHDT and CDR2 FYEKMQ (reference sequence). Trimming took off 3 bases at V and 2 bases at J, with 7 bases between the two ends. The CDR3 nucleotides read TGTGCCAGCAGCTTGAGGGTTAACACTGAAGCTTTCTTT. Protein product: CASSLRVNTEAFF.

With respect to this clone: The sample contains more than one DNA sequence encoding this CDR3. The chain couples TRBV30 to TRBJ1-2; no clear D. CDR1 and CDR2 from the germline V gene are GTSNPN and SVGIG (reference sequence). The CDR3 has 13 amino acids. Trimming removed 0 bases from V and 4 bases from J, with 9 bases in between. CDR3 sequence: CAWSVPDRYGYTF. DNA of the CDR3: TGTGCCTGGAGTGTACCGGACCGCTATGGCTACACCTTC. Looking up the rest from reference TRBV30 and TRBJ1-2 gives the full variable domain: SQTIHQWPATLVQPVGSPLSLECTVEGTSNPNLYWYRQAAGRGLQLLFYSVGIGQISSEVPQNLSASRPQDRQFILSSKKLLLSDSGFYLCAWSVPDRYGYTFGSGTRLTVV.

The chain combines TRBV11-1 with TRBJ2-3, with a weak D call TRBD1 (5 bases). The CDR3 covers 15 residues. Trimming removed 5 bases at V and 0 bases at J, with 12 bases between. Germline V gene sequence: CDR1 SGHAT, CDR2 FQDESV (reference sequence). In DNA, the CDR3 is TGTGCCAGCAGCCCAAGGACATATAGCACAGATACGCAGTATTTT. Protein sequence: CASSPRTYSTDTQYF. Based on the CDR3 plus reference TRBV11-1 and TRBJ2-3, the full variable domain is EAEVAQSPRYKITEKSQAVAFWCDPISGHATLYWYRQILGQGPELLVQFQDESVVDDSQLPKDRFSAERLKGVDSTLKIQPAELGDSAMYLCASSPRTYSTDTQYFGPGTRLTVL.

CDR3 sequence reads: CASSQVVRDLSGYTF. CDR3 sequence (DNA): TGTGCCAGCAGCCAAGTCGTTCGGGACTTGTCTGGCTACACCTTC. The genes are TRBV3-1 (or the pseudogene TRBV3-2) and TRBJ1-2; a weak D match, TRBD1 (5 bases). Trimming pared 1 base from V and 7 bases from J, leaving 16 bases between. The V gene's germline CDR1 is LGHDT and CDR2 YNNKEL (reference sequence). The CDR3 is 15 residues long.

The CDR3 is CASSPIRGNGETQYF. DNA for the CDR3: TGTGCCAGCAGCCCGATCAGGGGGAACGGAGAGACCCAGTACTTC. V and J are TRBV7-8 and TRBJ2-5; 7 nucleotides align to TRBD1. V was clipped by 5 bases and J by 4 bases; unmatched bases: 10. The germline gives CDR1 SGHVS, CDR2 FQNEAQ. The CDR3 runs 15 residues.

The chain has TRBV7-9 and TRBJ1-3, with D unclear. The CDR3 consists of 13 residues. Per the germline V gene, CDR1 is SEHNR and CDR2 is FQNEAQ (reference sequence). V was clipped by 6 bases and J by 0 bases, with 6 bases between them. CDR3 sequence: CASSTASGNTIYF. Written as DNA, the CDR3 is TGTGCCAGCAGTACGGCCTCTGGAAACACCATATATTTT. Full variable domain (rest looked up from reference TRBV7-9 and TRBJ1-3): DTGVSQNPRHKITKRGQNVTFRCDPISEHNRLYWYRQTLGQGPEFLTYFQNEAQLEKSRLLSDRFSAERPKGSFSTLEIQRTEQGDSAMYLCASSTASGNTIYFGEGSWLTVV.

The gene calls are TRBV18 and TRBJ2-1, with TRBD2 matching 9 bases. The CDR3 spans 14 residues. Germline CDR1 and CDR2: KGHSH and LQKENI. The junction had 2 bases not matched to a gene; V was cut back by 4 bases and J by 4 bases. The CDR3 DNA reads as TGTGCCAGCTCACGCGGGGGGGGATACAATGAGCAGTTCTTC. This sequence encodes CASSRGGGYNEQFF.

The chain combines TRBV28 with TRBJ1-6, with TRBD1 matching 9 bases. This CDR3 contains 15 residues. V lost 5 bases, J lost 7 bases, and 6 bases stayed unmatched. Per germline, CDR1 MDHEN and CDR2 SYDVKM. CDR3 sequence: CASSLPGQGNSPLHF. CDR3 DNA sequence: TGTGCCAGCAGTCTACCGGGACAGGGAAATTCACCCCTCCACTTT.

The V and J genes are TRBV6-5 and TRBJ2-7; D is unclear. Trimming took off 5 bases at V and 2 bases at J, with 10 bases between the two ends. Germline V gene data show CDR1 as MNHEY and CDR2 as SVGAGI. The CDR3 spans 13 residues. CDR3: CASSRNAPYEQYF. Here the CDR3 DNA reads TGTGCCAGCAGTCGAAATGCCCCCTACGAGCAGTACTTC.

The chain carries TRBV7-2 and TRBJ1-5; possibly TRBD1 for D (6 bases). This CDR3 contains 15 residues. V shed 2 bases and J shed 5 bases, with 13 bases lying between them. In germline, CDR1 is SGHTA, CDR2 FQGNSA. CDR3 nucleotides: TGTGCCAGCAGCTTAAAGTACGGGGGCGATCAGCCCCAGCATTTT. Its protein product is CASSLKYGGDQPQHF.

V usage is TRBV11-1 and J usage is TRBJ2-5, with D perhaps TRBD2 (6 bases). The length of the CDR3 is 13 residues. V dropped 4 bases and J dropped 2 bases, with 8 bases sitting between them. From germline, CDR1 is SGHAT and CDR2 FQDESV (reference sequence). CDR3 sequence: CASSWGLQETQYF. The CDR3 DNA sequence: TGTGCCAGCAGCTGGGGACTTCAAGAGACCCAGTACTTC.

The gene calls are TRBV5-8 and TRBJ2-6, with D unresolved. The V end was cut by 1 base, the J end by 0 bases, with 5 bases between. Germline assignment: CDR1 SGHTS and CDR2 YDEGEE. The CDR3 has 15 amino acids. The CDR3 DNA sequence: TGTGCCAGCAGCTTGAGTGGCTCTGGGGCCAACGTCCTGACTTTC. Translation gives CASSLSGSGANVLTF.

The chain links TRBV19 to TRBJ2-7; perhaps D is TRBD1 or TRBD2 (6 bases each). The CDR3 has 14 amino acids. CDR1 and CDR2 (germline): LNHDA, SQIVND (reference sequence). V lost 2 bases to trimming and J lost 5 bases, with 13 bases between them. CDR3 region: CASSIRSGGDEQYF. The CDR3, as DNA: TGTGCCAGTAGTATAAGGTCCGGGGGCGACGAGCAGTACTTC. The variable domain in full, completed from reference TRBV19 and TRBJ2-7, reads DGGITQSPKYLFRKEGQNVTLSCEQNLNHDAMYWYRQDPGQGLRLIYYSQIVNDFQKGDIAEGYSVSREKKESFPLTVTSAQKNPTAFYLCASSIRSGGDEQYFGPGTRLTVT.

The chain carries TRBV3-1 (or the pseudogene TRBV3-2) and TRBJ1-3, with 7 bases identical to TRBD1. Losses at the gene ends were 6 bases for V and 0 bases for J; bases not matched to a gene: 8. The CDR3 length is 16 residues. Germline V gene lookup returns CDR1 LGHDT and CDR2 YNNKEL (reference sequence). Here the CDR3 reads CASRLLQGSSGNTIYF. The DNA for the CDR3 is TGTGCCAGCAGACTATTACAGGGGAGCTCTGGAAACACCATATATTTT.

This chain connects TRBV29-1 to TRBJ2-3, with TRBD1 identical over 10 bases. V lost 3 bases, J lost 4 bases, and 13 bases stayed unmatched. The CDR3 sequence is 17 residues long. Germline V gene lookup returns CDR1 SQVTM and CDR2 ANQGSEA. The CDR3: CSVDLISGTGVPDTQYF. CDR3 nucleotides: TGCAGCGTTGACCTGATCTCCGGGACAGGGGTTCCAGATACGCAGTATTTT.

This chain uses TRBV9 with TRBJ2-1, with 8 positions matching TRBD1. From germline, CDR1 is SGDLS and CDR2 YYNGEE. This CDR3 comprises 16 residues. The trim removed 2 bases at V and 3 bases at J, leaving 7 bases unmatched. CDR3 DNA sequence: TGTGCCAGCAGCGTGGCCGGGACAGGTGACTACAATGAGCAGTTCTTC. This sequence encodes CASSVAGTGDYNEQFF.

The chain employs TRBV10-3 and TRBJ1-3; perhaps TRBD1 as D (6 bases). The CDR3 has 16 amino acids. Trimming left V 5 bases short and J 4 bases short, with 18 bases between. In germline, CDR1 is ENHRY, CDR2 SYGVKD. As DNA, the CDR3 is TGTGCCATCAGTACCCCCGCAGGGGTTGGGGGAAACACCATATATTTT. As protein: CAISTPAGVGGNTIYF.

The CDR3 sequence: CASRNRGADTQYF. DNA of the CDR3: TGCGCCAGCAGAAACAGGGGCGCAGATACGCAGTATTTT. V gene TRBV10-2 combines with J gene TRBJ2-3, with TRBD1 matching 7 bases. Germline-derived CDR1 and CDR2 are WSHSY and SAAADI. This CDR3 comprises 13 residues. Trimming cost V 6 bases and J 4 bases; bases outside gene matches: 4.

This clone has a handful of counts. The V call is TRBV19, the J call TRBJ1-1; the match to TRBD1 covers 9 bases. The CDR3 loop spans 14 amino acids. The germline V gene encodes CDR1 LNHDA and CDR2 SQIVND (reference sequence). After removal of 4 bases from V and 3 bases from J, the junction contained 3 bases not matched to a gene. The CDR3 loop is CASSKGQGYTEAFF. CDR3 DNA: TGTGCCAGTAGTAAGGGACAGGGCTACACTGAAGCTTTCTTT.

The chain is built from TRBV6-1 and TRBJ1-2; the D gene is possibly TRBD1 (5 bases). Per the germline V gene, CDR1 is MNHNS and CDR2 is SASEGT. This CDR3 contains 13 residues. V shed 2 bases and J shed 8 bases, with 12 bases lying between them. CDR3 bases: TGTGCCAGCAGTGAACAGGGAGTTTGGGGCTACACCTTC. Translating it yields CASSEQGVWGYTF.

The chain employs TRBV7-2 and TRBJ2-1; D is undetermined. The CDR3 totals 15 residues. The germline CDR1 and CDR2 sequences are SGHTA and FQGNSA. V was trimmed by 3 bases and J by 5 bases, leaving 14 bases between them. Here the CDR3 DNA reads TGTGCCAGCAGCTTCCCCGGAGCTAGAAACAATGAGCAGTTCTTC. Its translation: CASSFPGARNNEQFF.

The gene calls are TRBV5-1 and TRBJ1-1, with D tentatively TRBD1 (6 bases). The CDR3 spans 14 residues. The germline CDR1 and CDR2 sequences are SGHRS and YFSETQ. Trimming cost V 1 base and J 4 bases, with 11 bases left between them. CDR3 amino acids: CASSLQGRGTEAFF. CDR3 sequence (DNA): TGCGCCAGCAGCTTGCAGGGGCGAGGCACTGAAGCTTTCTTT.

The count of this clone is one. J is TRBJ1-1 and V is TRBV7-8; D is ambiguous. The CDR3 extends over 14 amino acids. Looked up from germline, CDR1 is SGHVS and CDR2 is FQNEAQ. Deletions cut 7 bases from V and 0 bases from J, with 12 bases between. The CDR3 protein is CASNTLGMNTEAFF. In nucleotides, the CDR3 is TGTGCCAGCAATACGCTTGGGATGAACACTGAAGCTTTCTTT.

This chain connects TRBV7-9 to TRBJ1-2; no definite D call. Deletions cut 1 base from V and 8 bases from J, with 11 bases between. This CDR3 has 13 amino acids. Germline V CDR1 and CDR2: SEHNR, FQNEAQ (reference sequence). The CDR3 DNA reads TGTGCCAGCAGCTTAGATGTGGGTGGAGGCTACACCTTC. Its translation is CASSLDVGGGYTF. The whole variable domain, remainder taken from reference TRBV7-9 and TRBJ1-2, is DTGVSQNPRHKITKRGQNVTFRCDPISEHNRLYWYRQTLGQGPEFLTYFQNEAQLEKSRLLSDRFSAERPKGSFSTLEIQRTEQGDSAMYLCASSLDVGGGYTFGSGTRLTVV.